This T cell receptor beta chain was captured by sequencing in a study of shared clonotypes between healthy human individuals. Study context: Those who served as donors were two women and a few men between the ages of 18 and 49.

V shed 4 bases, J shed 7 bases, and the junction held 12 bases outside the gene matches. The CDR3 runs 16 residues. Germline V CDR1 and CDR2: MNHNS, SASEGT. Using immunoSEQ multiplex PCR, the repertoire was profiled, and TCRdb retains in-frame clones only, with some absent. The table has about 680,000 clones, approximately 74% seen once. CD4+ cell separation produced CD45RA+ naive and CD45RA-negative memory subsets. This receptor was taken from a woman aged 25 to 39 in good health. Sequencing was done on a sample of memory CD4+ T cells sorted from blood. Sample subset: CD45RA-negative fraction. The J gene is TRBJ2-7, the V gene TRBV6-1; 11 nucleotides match TRBD2. CDR3 protein: CASSARLAGSLWEQYF. The CDR3 bases are TGTGCCAGCAGTGCCCGACTAGCGGGAAGTCTTTGGGAGCAGTACTTC.